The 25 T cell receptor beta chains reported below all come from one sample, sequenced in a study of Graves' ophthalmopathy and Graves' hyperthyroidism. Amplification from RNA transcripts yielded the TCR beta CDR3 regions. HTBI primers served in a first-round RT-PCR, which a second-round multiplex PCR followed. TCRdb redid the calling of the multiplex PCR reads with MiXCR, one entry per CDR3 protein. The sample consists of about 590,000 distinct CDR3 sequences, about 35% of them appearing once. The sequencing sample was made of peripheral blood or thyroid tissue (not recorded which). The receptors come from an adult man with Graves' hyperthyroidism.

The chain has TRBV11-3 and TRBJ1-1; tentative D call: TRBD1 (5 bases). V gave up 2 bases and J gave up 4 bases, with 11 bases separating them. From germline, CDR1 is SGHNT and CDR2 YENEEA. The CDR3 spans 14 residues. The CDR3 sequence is CASSLNGGGTEAFF. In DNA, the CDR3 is TGTGCCAGCAGCTTAAACGGGGGAGGCACTGAAGCTTTCTTT.

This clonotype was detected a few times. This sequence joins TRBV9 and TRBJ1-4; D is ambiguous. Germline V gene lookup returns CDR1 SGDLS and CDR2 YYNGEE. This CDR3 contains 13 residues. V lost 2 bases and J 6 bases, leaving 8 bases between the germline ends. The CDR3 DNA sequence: TGTGCCAGCAGCGTGGGATTTGATGAAAAACTGTTTTTT. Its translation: CASSVGFDEKLFF.

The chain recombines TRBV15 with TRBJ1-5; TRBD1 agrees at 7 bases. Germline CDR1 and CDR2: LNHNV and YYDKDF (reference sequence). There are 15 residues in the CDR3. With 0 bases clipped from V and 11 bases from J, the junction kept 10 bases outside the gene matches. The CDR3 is CATSRDINRGETQHF. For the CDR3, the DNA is TGTGCCACCAGCAGAGATATAAACAGGGGAGAGACCCAGCATTTT.

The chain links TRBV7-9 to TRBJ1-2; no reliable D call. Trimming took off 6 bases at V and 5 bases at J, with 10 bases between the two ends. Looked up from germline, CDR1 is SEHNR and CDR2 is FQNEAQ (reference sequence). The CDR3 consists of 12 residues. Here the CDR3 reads CASRGMGYGYTF. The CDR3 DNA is TGTGCCAGCAGGGGCATGGGGTATGGCTACACCTTC.

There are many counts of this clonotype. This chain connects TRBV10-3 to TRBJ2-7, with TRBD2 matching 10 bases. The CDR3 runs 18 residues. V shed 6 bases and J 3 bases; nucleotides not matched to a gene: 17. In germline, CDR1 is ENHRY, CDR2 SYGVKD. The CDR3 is CAISLSALGLAEYYEQYF. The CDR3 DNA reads TGTGCCATCAGCCTCTCAGCCCTAGGACTAGCGGAGTACTACGAGCAGTACTTC.

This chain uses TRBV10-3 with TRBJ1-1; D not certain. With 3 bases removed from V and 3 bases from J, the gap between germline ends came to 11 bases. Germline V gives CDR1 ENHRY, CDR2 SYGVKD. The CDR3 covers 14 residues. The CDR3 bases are TGTGCCATCAGTGACGAGGGCGGGCACACTGAAGCTTTCTTT. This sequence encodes CAISDEGGHTEAFF.

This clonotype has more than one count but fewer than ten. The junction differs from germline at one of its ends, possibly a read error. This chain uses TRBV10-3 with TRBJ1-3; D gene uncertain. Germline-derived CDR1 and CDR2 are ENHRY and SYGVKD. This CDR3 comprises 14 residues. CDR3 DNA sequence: TGTGCCATCAGTGAGGGCGGATCTGGGAACACCATATATTTT. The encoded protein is CAISEGGSGNTIYF.

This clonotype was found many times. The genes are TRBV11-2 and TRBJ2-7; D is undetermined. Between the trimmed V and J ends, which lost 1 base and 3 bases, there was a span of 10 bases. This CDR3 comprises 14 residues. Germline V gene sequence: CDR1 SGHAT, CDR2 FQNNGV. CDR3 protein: CASSLGRADYEQYF. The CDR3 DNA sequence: TGTGCCAGCAGCTTAGGCCGGGCGGACTACGAGCAGTACTTC.

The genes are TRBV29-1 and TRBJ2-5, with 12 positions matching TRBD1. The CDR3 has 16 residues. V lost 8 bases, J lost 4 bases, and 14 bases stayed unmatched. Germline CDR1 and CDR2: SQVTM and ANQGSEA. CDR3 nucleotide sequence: TGCAGCAGTGACAGGCATGGGACAGGGGGCGGAGAGACCCAGTACTTC. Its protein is CSSDRHGTGGGETQYF.

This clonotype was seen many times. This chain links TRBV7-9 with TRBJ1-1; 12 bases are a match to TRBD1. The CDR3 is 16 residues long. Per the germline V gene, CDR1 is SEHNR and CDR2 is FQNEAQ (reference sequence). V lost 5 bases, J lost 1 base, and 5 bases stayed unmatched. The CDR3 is CASSLGDRGPNTEAFF. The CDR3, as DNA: TGTGCCAGCAGCCTAGGGGACAGGGGGCCGAACACTGAAGCTTTCTTT. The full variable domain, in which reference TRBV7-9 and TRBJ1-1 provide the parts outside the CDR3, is DTGVSQNPRHKITKRGQNVTFRCDPISEHNRLYWYRQTLGQGPEFLTYFQNEAQLEKSRLLSDRFSAERPKGSFSTLEIQRTEQGDSAMYLCASSLGDRGPNTEAFFGQGTRLTVV.

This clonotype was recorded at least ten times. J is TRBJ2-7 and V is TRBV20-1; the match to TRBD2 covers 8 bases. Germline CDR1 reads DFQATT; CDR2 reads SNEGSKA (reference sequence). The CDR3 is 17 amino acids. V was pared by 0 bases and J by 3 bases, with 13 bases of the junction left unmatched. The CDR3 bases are TGCAGTGCTAGAGACCCGACTAGCGCCTTTCCCCTCTACGAGCAGTACTTC. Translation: CSARDPTSAFPLYEQYF.

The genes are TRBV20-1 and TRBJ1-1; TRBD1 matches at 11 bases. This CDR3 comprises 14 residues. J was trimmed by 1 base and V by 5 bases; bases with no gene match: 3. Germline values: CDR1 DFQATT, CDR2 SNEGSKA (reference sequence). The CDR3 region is CSAGQGAGNTEAFF. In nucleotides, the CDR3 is TGCAGTGCTGGACAGGGGGCCGGGAACACTGAAGCTTTCTTT.

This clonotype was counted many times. As DNA, the CDR3 is TGTGCCAGCAGCTTGGGGGGACAGGGGGCTCCGTACGAGCAGTACTTC. Translated, it gives CASSLGGQGAPYEQYF. The chain recombines TRBV5-4 with TRBJ2-7; TRBD1 matches 12 bases. The length of the CDR3 is 16 residues. V gave up 0 bases and J gave up 4 bases; unmatched junction bases: 5. Germline V CDR1 and CDR2: SGHNT, YYREEE (reference sequence).

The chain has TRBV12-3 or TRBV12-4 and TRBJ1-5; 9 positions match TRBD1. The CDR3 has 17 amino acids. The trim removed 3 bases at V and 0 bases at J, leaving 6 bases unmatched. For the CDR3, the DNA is TGTGCCAGCAGTTTTCCCGGGACAGGGAGTAGCAATCAGCCCCAGCATTTT. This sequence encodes CASSFPGTGSSNQPQHF.

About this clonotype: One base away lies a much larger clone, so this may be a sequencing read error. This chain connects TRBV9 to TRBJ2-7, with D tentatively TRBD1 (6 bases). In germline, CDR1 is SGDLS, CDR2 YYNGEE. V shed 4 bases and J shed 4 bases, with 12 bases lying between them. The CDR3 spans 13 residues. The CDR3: CASSSPRGYEQYF. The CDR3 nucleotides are TGTGCCAGCAGCTCCCCCAGGGGTTACGAGCAGTACTTC.

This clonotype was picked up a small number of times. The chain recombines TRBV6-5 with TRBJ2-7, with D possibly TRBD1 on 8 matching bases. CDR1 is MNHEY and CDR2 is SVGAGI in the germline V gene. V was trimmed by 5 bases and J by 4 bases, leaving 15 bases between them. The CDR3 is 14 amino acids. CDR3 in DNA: TGTGCCAGCAGTAATACAGGGGGGGGATACGAGCAGTACTTC. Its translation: CASSNTGGGYEQYF.

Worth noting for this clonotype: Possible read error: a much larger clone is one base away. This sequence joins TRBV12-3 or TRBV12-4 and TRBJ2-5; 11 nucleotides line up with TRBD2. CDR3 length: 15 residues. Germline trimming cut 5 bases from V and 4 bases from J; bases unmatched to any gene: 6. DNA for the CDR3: TGTGCCAGCAGTCGGAGTAGCGGGGGGGCAGAGACCCAGTACTTC. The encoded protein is CASSRSSGGAETQYF.

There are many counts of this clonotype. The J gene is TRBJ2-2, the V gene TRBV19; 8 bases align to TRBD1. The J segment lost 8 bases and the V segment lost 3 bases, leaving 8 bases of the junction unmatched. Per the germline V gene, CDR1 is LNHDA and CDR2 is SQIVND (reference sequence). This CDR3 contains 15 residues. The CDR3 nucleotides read TGTGCCAGTAGTATCAGGACAGGGTTAGCTGGGGAGCTGTTTTTT. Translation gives CASSIRTGLAGELFF.

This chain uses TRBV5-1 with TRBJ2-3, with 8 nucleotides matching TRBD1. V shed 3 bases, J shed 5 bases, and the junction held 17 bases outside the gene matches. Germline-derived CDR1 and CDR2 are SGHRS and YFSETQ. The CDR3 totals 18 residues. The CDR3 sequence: CASSSPLPDRGFGDTQYF. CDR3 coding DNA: TGCGCCAGCAGCTCTCCACTGCCCGACAGGGGTTTTGGAGATACGCAGTATTTT.

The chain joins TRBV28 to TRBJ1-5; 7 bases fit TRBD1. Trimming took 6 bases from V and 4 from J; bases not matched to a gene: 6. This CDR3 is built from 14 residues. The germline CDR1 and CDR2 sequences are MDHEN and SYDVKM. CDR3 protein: CASRPPGQNQPQHF. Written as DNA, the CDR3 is TGTGCCAGCAGGCCACCGGGACAGAATCAGCCCCAGCATTTT.

This CDR3 reads CSARAPRRANTGELFF. The DNA for the CDR3 is TGCAGTGCTAGAGCCCCGAGGCGGGCGAACACCGGGGAGCTGTTTTTT. The rearrangement uses TRBV20-1 and TRBJ2-2; maybe TRBD2 (5 bases). Germline values: CDR1 DFQATT, CDR2 SNEGSKA (reference sequence). Trimming cost V 1 base and J 0 bases, with 12 bases left between them. CDR3 length equals 16 residues.

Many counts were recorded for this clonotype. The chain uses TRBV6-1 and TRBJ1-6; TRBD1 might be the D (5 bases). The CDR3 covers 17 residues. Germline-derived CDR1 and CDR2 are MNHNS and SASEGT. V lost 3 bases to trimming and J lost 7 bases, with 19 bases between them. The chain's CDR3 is CASSEKGRLFWNSPLHF. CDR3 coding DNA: TGTGCCAGCAGTGAGAAGGGACGATTGTTCTGGAATTCACCCCTCCACTTT.

The CDR3 loop reads CASSISLAGGNEQFF. The CDR3 coding sequence is TGCGCCAGCAGCATATCGCTAGCGGGAGGTAATGAGCAGTTCTTC. This chain uses TRBV10-1 with TRBJ2-7; TRBD2 aligns across 11 bases. The DNA end is a closer match to TRBJ2-1, so the J assignment may be wrong. The V gene's germline CDR1 is WNHNN and CDR2 SYGVQD (reference sequence). This CDR3 is 15 amino acids long.

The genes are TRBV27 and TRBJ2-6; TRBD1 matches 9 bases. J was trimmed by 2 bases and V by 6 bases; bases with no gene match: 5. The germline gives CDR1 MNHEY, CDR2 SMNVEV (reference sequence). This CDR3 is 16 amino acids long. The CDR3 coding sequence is TGTGCCAGCAGCACAGGGGGCGGTCCTGGGGCCAACGTCCTGACTTTC. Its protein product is CASSTGGGPGANVLTF.

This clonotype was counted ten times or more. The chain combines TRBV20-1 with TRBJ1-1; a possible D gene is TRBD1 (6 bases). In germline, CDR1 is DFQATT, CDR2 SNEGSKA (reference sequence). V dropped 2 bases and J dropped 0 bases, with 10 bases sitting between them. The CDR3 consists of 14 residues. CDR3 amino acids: CSARITGMNTEAFF. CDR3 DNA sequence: TGCAGTGCTAGAATTACAGGGATGAACACTGAAGCTTTCTTT.